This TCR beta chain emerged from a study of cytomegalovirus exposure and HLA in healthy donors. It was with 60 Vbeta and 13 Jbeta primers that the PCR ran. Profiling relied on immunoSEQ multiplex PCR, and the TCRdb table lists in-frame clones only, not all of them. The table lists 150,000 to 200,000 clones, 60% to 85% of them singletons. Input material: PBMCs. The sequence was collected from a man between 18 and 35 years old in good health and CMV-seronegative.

CDR3 sequence (DNA): TGTGCCAGCAGCATCGACAAGAACACCGGGGAGCTGTTTTTT. Encoded protein: CASSIDKNTGELFF. J is TRBJ2-2 and V is TRBV5-4; D is uncertain. V was clipped by 4 bases and J by 1 base, with 8 bases between them. The germline V gene encodes CDR1 SGHNT and CDR2 YYREEE (reference sequence). CDR3 size: 14 residues.